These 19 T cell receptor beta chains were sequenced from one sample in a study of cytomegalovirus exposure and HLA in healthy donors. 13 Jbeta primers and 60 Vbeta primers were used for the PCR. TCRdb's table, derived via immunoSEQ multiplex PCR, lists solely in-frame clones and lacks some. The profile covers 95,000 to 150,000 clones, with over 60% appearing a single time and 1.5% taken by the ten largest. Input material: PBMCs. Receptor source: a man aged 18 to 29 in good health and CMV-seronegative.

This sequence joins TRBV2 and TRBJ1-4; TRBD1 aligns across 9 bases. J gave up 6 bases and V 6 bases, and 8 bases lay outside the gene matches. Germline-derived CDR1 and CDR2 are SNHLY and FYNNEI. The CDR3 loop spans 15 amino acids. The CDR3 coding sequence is TGTGCCAGCAGCAACAACAGGGGGCGCCATGAAAAACTGTTTTTT. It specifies CASSNNRGRHEKLFF.

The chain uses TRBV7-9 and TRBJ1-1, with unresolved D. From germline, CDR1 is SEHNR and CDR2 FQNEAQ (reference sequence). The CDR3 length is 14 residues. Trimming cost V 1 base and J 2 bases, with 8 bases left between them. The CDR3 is CASSLGVRNTEAFF. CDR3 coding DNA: TGTGCCAGCAGCTTAGGTGTCAGAAACACTGAAGCTTTCTTT.

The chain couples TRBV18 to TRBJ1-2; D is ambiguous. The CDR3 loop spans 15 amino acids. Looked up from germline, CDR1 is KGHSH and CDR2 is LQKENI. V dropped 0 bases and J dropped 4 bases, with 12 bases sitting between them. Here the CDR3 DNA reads TGTGCCAGCTCACCACCGTCGACGGCGGCCTATGGCTACACCTTC. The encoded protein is CASSPPSTAAYGYTF.

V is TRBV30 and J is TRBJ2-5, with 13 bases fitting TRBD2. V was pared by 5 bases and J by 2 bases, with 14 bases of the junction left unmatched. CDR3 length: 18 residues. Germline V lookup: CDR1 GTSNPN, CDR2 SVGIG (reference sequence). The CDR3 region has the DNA TGTGCCTGGGATAAGACGGGACTAGCGGGGCCGAAGCAAGAGACCCAGTACTTC. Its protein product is CAWDKTGLAGPKQETQYF.

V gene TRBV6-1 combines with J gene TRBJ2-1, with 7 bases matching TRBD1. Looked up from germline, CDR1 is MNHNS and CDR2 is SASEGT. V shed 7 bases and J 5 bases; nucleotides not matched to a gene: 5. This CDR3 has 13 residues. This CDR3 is CASMRTGNNEQFF. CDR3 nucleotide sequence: TGTGCCAGCATGAGGACAGGAAACAATGAGCAGTTCTTC.

The CDR3 sequence: CASTLTLTAPYGYTF. DNA of the CDR3: TGTGCCAGCACCCTGACCTTGACAGCTCCCTATGGCTACACCTTC. The V and J genes are TRBV6-1 and TRBJ1-2; possible D gene TRBD1, 5 bases. Germline CDR1 MNHNS, CDR2 SASEGT. V shed 7 bases and J shed 4 bases, with 19 bases lying between them. The CDR3 has 15 residues.

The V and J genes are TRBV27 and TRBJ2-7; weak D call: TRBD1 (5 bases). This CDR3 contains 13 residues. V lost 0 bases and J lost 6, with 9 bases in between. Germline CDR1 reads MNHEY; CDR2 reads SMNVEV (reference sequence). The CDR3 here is CASSLSRGSEQYF. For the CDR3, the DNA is TGTGCCAGCAGTTTATCAAGGGGTAGCGAGCAGTACTTC.

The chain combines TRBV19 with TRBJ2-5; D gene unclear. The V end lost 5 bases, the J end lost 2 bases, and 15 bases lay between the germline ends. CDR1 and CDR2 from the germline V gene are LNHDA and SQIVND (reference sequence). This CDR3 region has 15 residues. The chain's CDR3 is CASSPVPPAQETQYF. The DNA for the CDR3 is TGTGCCAGTAGTCCCGTCCCCCCAGCGCAAGAGACCCAGTACTTC.

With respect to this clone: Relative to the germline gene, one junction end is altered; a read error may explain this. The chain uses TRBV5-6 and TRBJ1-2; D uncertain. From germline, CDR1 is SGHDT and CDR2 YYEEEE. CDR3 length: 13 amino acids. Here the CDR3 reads CASSLGGGYGYPF. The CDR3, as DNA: TGTGCCAGCAGCTTGGGGGGAGGGTATGGCTACCCCTTC.

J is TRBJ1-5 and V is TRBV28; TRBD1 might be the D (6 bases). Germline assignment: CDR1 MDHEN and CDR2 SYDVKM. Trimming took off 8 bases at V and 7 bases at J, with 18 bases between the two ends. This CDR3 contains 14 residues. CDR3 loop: CASAGAAGRQPQHF. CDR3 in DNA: TGTGCCAGCGCGGGGGCAGCGGGGAGGCAGCCCCAGCATTTT.

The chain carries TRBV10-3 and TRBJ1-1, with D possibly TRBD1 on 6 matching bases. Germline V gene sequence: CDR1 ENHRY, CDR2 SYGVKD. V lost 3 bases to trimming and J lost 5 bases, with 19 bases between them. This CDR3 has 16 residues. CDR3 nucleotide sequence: TGTGCCATCAGTGACCCTCTAAGGGGGTATGGGACTGAAGCTTTCTTT. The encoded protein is CAISDPLRGYGTEAFF.

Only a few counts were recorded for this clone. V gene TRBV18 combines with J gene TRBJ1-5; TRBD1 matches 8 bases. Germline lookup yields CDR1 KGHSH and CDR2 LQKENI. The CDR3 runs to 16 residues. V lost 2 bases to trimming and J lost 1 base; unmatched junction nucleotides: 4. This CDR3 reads CASSPFRGPSNQPQHF. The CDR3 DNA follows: TGTGCCAGCTCACCATTCAGGGGGCCAAGCAATCAGCCCCAGCATTTT.

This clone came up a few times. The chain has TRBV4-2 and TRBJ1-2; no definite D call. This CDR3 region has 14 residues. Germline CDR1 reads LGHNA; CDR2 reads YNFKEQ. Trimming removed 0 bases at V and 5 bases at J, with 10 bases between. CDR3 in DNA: TGTGCCAGCAGCCAAGATCGGAGAACTTATGGCTACACCTTC. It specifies CASSQDRRTYGYTF.

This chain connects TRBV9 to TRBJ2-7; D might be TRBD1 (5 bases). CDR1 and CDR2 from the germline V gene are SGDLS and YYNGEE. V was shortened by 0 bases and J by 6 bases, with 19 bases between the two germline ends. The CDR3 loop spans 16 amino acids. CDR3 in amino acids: CASSVDSPAGWREQYF. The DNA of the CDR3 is TGTGCCAGCAGCGTAGACTCCCCCGCAGGGTGGCGCGAGCAGTACTTC.

The DNA of the CDR3 is TGTGCCTGGAGGGGAGGCTACGAGCAGTACTTC. Amino acids: CAWRGGYEQYF. This rearrangement joins TRBV30 to TRBJ2-5; D might be TRBD2 (6 bases). The DNA end is a closer match to TRBJ2-7, so the J assignment may be wrong. Germline CDR1 and CDR2: GTSNPN and SVGIG (reference sequence). This CDR3 region has 11 residues.

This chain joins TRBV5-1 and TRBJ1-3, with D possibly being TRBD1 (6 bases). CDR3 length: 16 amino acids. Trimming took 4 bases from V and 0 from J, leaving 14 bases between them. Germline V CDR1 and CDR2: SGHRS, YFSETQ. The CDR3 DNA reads TGCGCCAGCAGCCCAACAGGGCTCCGCTCTGGAAACACCATATATTTT. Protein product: CASSPTGLRSGNTIYF.

This chain's CDR3 is CASSLEQAAYEQYF. The CDR3 region has the DNA TGTGCCAGCAGCTTGGAACAGGCTGCCTACGAGCAGTACTTC. The genes are TRBV5-4 and TRBJ2-5; D might be TRBD1 (5 bases). The J call is uncertain, as TRBJ2-7 better fits the DNA end. Germline CDR1 reads SGHNT; CDR2 reads YYREEE (reference sequence). The CDR3 contains 14 residues.

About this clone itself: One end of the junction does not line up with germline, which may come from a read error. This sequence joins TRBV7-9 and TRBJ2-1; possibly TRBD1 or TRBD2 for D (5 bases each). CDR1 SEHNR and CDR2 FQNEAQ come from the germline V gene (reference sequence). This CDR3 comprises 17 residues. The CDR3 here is CASGLATRQTLNNEQFF. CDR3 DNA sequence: TGTGCCAGCGGCTTAGCGACCCGACAGACCCTTAACAATGAGCAGTTCTTC.

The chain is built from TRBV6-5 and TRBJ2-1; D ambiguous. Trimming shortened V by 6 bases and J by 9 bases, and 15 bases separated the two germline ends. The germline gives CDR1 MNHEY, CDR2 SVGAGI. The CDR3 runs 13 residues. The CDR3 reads CASRRRQLAEQFF. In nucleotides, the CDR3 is TGTGCCAGCAGGAGACGACAACTTGCTGAGCAGTTCTTC.